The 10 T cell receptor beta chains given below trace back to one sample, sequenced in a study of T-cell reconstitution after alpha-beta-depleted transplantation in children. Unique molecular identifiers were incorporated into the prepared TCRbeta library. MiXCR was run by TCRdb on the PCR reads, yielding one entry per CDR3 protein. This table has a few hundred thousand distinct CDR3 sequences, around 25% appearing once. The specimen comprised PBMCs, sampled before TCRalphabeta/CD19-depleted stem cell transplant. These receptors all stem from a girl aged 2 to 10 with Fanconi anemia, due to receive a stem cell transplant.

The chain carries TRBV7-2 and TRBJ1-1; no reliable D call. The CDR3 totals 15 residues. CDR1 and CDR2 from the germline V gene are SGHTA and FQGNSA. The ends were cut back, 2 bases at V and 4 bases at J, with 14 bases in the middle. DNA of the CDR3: TGTGCCAGCAGCTTATACGGCAGGAGTAGCACTGAAGCTTTCTTT. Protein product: CASSLYGRSSTEAFF.

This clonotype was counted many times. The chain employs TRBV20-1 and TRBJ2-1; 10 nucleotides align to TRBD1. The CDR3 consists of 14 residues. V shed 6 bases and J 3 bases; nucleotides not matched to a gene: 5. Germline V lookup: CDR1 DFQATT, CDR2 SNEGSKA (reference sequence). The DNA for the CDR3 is TGCAGTGCAGACGGGACAGGGGACTACAATGAGCAGTTCTTC. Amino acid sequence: CSADGTGDYNEQFF.

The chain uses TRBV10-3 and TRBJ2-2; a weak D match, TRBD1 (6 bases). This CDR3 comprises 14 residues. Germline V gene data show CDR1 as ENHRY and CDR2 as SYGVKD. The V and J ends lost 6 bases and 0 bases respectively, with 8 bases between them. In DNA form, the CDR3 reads TGTGCCATCAGCGGGACACCGAACACCGGGGAGCTGTTTTTT. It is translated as CAISGTPNTGELFF.

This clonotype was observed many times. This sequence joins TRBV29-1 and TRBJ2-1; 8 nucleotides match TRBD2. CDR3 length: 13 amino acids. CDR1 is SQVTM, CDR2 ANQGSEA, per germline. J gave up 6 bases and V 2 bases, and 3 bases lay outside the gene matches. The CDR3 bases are TGCAGCGTTGAACTAGCGGGCTTCAATGAGCAGTTCTTC. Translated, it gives CSVELAGFNEQFF.

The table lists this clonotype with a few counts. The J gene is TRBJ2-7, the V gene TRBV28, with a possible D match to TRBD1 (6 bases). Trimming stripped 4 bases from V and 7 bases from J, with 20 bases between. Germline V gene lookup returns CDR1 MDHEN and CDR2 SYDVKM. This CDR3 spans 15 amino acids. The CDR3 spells CASSSPDRRGGEQYF. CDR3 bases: TGTGCCAGCAGTTCGCCCGACAGGCGAGGGGGAGAGCAGTACTTC.

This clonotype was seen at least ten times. The CDR3 bases are TGTGCCAGCAGTTTTTTGGACAGAAATCAGCCCCAGCATTTT. Translation: CASSFLDRNQPQHF. The gene calls are TRBV6-2 or TRBV6-3 and TRBJ1-5; a weak D match, TRBD1 (6 bases). The CDR3 has 14 amino acids. Germline values: CDR1 MNHEY, CDR2 SVGEGT. Trimming stripped 4 bases from V and 4 bases from J, with 11 bases between.

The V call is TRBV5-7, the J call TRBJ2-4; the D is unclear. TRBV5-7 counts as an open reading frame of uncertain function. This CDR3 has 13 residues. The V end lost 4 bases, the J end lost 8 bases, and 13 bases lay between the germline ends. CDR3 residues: CASSPGPADIQYF. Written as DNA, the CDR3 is TGTGCCAGCAGCCCCGGGCCCGCTGACATTCAGTACTTC.

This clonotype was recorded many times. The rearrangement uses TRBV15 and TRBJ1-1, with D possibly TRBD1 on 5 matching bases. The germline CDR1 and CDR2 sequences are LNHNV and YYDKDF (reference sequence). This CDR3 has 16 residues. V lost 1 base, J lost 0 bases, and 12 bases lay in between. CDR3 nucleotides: TGTGCCACCAGCAGAGGATTAGACAGTTTGAACACTGAAGCTTTCTTT. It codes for CATSRGLDSLNTEAFF.

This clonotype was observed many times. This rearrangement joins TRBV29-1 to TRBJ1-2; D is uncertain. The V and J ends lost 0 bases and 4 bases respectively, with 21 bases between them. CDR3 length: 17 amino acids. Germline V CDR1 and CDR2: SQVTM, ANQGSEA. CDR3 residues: CSVEDRAQRPIVYGYTF. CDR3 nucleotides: TGCAGCGTTGAAGATCGGGCCCAGCGACCCATCGTCTATGGCTACACCTTC.

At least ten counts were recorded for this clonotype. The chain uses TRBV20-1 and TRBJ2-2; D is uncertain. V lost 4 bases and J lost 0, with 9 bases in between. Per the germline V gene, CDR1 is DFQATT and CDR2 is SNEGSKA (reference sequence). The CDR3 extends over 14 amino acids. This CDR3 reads CSAIKGANTGELFF. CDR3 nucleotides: TGCAGTGCTATAAAGGGCGCGAACACCGGGGAGCTGTTTTTT.